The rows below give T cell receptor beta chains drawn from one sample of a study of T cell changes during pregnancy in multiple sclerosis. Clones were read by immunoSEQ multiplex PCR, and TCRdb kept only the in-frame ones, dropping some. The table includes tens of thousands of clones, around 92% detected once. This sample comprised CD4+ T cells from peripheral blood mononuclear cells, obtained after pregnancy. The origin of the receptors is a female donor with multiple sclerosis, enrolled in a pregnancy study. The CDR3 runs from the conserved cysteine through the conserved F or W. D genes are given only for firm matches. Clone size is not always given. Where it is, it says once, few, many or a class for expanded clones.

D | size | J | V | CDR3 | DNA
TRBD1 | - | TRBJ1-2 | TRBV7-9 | CASSFRTGSSYGYTF | TGTGCCAGCAGCTTTCGGACAGGATCGAGCTATGGCTACACCTTC
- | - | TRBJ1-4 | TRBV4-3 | CASSQGRGGGEEKLFF | TGCGCCAGCAGCCAAGGAAGGGGGGGCGGAGAGGAAAAACTGTTTTTT
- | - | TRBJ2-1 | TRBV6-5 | CASSILKSVNEQFF | TGTGCCAGCAGTATCCTAAAGTCGGTCAATGAGCAGTTCTTC
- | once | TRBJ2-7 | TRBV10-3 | CAISVSGSNYEQYF | TGTGCCATCAGTGTTTCGGGGTCCAACTACGAGCAGTACTTC
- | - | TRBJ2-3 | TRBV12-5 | CASGLVRSFTDTQYF | TGTGCTAGTGGTTTGGTACGGAGTTTCACAGATACGCAGTATTTT
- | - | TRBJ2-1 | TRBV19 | CASSGKGSGYNEQFF | TGTGCCAGTTCGGGGAAAGGTAGCGGCTACAATGAGCAGTTCTTC
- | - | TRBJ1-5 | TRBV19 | CASSPPGGLGNQPQHF | TGTGCCAGTAGTCCCCCCGGGGGGCTTGGCAATCAGCCCCAGCATTTT
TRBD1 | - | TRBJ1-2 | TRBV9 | CASSPRQGSIGYTF | TGTGCCAGCAGCCCAAGACAGGGTTCTATAGGCTACACCTTC
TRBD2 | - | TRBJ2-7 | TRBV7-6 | CASSYMSGGSSYEQYF | TGTGCCAGCAGCTACATGAGCGGGGGCAGCTCCTACGAGCAGTACTTC
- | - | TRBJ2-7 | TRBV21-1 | CASSKGTDQRSYEQYF | TGTGCCAGCAGCAAAGGGACAGACCAGCGCTCCTACGAGCAGTACTTC
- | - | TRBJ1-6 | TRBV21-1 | CASSPRDREWPLHF | TGTGCCAGCAGCCCCCGGGACAGGGAGTGGCCCCTCCACTTT
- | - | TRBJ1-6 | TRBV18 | CASSPKSGGLSNSPLHF | TGTGCCAGCTCACCAAAAAGTGGGGGCCTGTCGAATTCACCCCTCCACTTT
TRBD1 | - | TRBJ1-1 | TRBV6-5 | CASSYGTANSEAFF | TGTGCCAGCAGTTACGGGACAGCAAACTCTGAAGCTTTCTTT
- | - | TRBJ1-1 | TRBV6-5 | CASSPRRGVTEAFF | TGTGCCAGCAGTCCCCGACGGGGAGTAACTGAAGCTTTCTTT
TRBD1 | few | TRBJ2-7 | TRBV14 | CASSIPGTAFYEQYF | TGTGCCAGCAGCATCCCCGGGACAGCCTTCTACGAGCAGTACTTC
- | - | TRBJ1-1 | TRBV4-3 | CASSHLSPPGMNTEAFF | TGCGCCAGCAGCCACTTATCCCCCCCGGGAATGAACACTGAAGCTTTCTTT
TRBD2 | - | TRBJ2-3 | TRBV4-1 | CASTYIAGAFTDTQYF | TGCGCCAGCACCTACATAGCGGGGGCTTTCACAGATACGCAGTATTTT
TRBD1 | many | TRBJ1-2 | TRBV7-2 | CASSSLVGTDYGYTF | TGTGCCAGCAGCTCGCTTGTTGGGACAGATTATGGCTACACCTTC
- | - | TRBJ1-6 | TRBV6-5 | CASRGTDRLNSPLHF | TGTGCCAGCAGAGGGACCGACAGGCTGAATTCACCCCTCCACTTT
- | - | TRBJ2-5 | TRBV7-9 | CASSLGRETQYF | TGTGCCAGCAGCTTAGGCCGGGAGACCCAGTACTTC
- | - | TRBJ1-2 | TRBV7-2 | CASSSRGGPGYGYTF | TGTGCCAGCAGCTCGCGGGGGGGGCCTGGCTATGGCTACACCTTC
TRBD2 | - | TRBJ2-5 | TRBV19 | CASRETGLAGGTQETQYF | TGTGCCAGTAGGGAAACGGGACTAGCGGGGGGAACCCAAGAGACCCAGTACTTC
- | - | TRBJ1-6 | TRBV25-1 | CASSENLRGGRRFSPLHF | TGTGCCAGCAGTGAAAATCTAAGAGGGGGAAGGAGGTTTTCACCCCTCCACTTT
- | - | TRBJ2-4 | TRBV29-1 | CSAGLAGIQYF | TGCAGCGCCGGCCTGGCGGGCATTCAGTACTTC
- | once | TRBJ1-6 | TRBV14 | CASSPLIGTIRNSPLHF | TGTGCCAGCAGCCCTCTTATTGGGACAATTCGAAATTCACCCCTCCACTTT
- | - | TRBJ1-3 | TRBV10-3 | CAISETGTHSGNTIYF | TGTGCCATCAGTGAGACAGGCACCCACTCTGGAAACACCATATATTTT
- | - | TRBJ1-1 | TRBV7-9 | CASSSYAHGFAEAFF | TGTGCCAGCAGCTCATACGCCCACGGGTTCGCTGAAGCTTTCTTT
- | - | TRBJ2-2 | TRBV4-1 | CASSQVGPGLANTGELFF | TGCGCCAGCAGCCAAGTTGGGCCGGGACTTGCCAACACCGGGGAGCTGTTTTTT
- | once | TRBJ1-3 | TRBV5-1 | CASSLGQSSGNTIYF | TGCGCCAGCAGCTTAGGACAGAGCTCTGGAAACACCATATATTTT
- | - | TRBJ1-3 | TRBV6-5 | CASSGLVSGNTIYF | TGTGCCAGCAGCGGTCTGGTCTCTGGAAACACCATATATTTT
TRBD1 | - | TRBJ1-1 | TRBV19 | CASRRRDRGMNTEAFF | TGTGCCAGTAGGCGAAGGGACAGAGGAATGAACACTGAAGCTTTCTTT
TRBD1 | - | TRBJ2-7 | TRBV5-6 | CASREMGQTYEQYF | TGTGCCAGCAGGGAGATGGGACAGACCTACGAGCAGTACTTC
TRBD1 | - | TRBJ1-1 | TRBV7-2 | CASSPGQANTEAFF | TGTGCCAGCAGCCCGGGACAGGCGAACACTGAAGCTTTCTTT
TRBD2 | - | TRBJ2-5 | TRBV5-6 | CASSLAGGRGGTQYF | TGTGCCAGCAGCTTGGCCGGGGGACGGGGGGGGACCCAGTACTTC
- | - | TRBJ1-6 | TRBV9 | CASSVEPGSVIPNSPLHF | TGTGCCAGCAGCGTAGAGCCGGGGAGCGTCATCCCTAATTCACCCCTCCACTTT
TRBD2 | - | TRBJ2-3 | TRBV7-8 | CASTYEAGKNTDTQYF | TGTGCCAGCACCTACGAAGCGGGGAAGAACACAGATACGCAGTATTTT
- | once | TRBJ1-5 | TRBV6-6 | CASSYRGGSSQPQHF | TGTGCCAGCAGTTACCGGGGGGGCAGTTCTCAGCCCCAGCATTTT
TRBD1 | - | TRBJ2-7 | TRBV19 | CASSTPLGTDIFYEQYF | TGTGCCAGTAGTACACCCCTTGGGACAGACATCTTCTACGAGCAGTACTTC
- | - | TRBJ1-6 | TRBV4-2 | CASSQTDGRNSPLHF | TGTGCCAGCAGCCAAACAGACGGAAGAAATTCACCCCTCCACTTT
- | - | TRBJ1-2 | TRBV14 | CASSQDRIRDRGYGYTF | TGTGCCAGCAGCCAAGACCGAATCAGGGATAGGGGCTATGGCTACACCTTC
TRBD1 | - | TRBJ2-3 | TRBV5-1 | CASSRTGVADTQYF | TGCGCCAGCAGCCGTACAGGGGTGGCGGATACGCAGTATTTT
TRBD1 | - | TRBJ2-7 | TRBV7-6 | CASSLVQGAHEQYF | TGTGCCAGCAGCTTGGTACAGGGGGCCCACGAGCAGTACTTC
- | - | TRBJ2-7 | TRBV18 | CASSPGPTAEQYF | TGTGCCAGCTCACCAGGCCCCACCGCCGAGCAGTACTTC
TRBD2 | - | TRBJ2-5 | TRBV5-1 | CASSSGLAPETQYF | TGCGCCAGCAGCTCGGGACTAGCTCCCGAGACCCAGTACTTC
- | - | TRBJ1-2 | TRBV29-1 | CSVSPANYGYTF | TGCAGCGTTTCCCCAGCTAACTATGGCTACACCTTC
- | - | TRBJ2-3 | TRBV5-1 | CASRGLQGDTQYF | TGCGCCAGTCGGGGACTACAGGGTGATACGCAGTATTTT
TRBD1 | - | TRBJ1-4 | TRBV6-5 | CASSQGGPWEKLFF | TGTGCCAGCAGTCAAGGGGGCCCGTGGGAAAAACTGTTTTTT
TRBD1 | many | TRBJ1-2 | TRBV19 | CASSRPGTGFGYTF | TGTGCCAGTAGTCGTCCCGGGACAGGGTTTGGCTACACCTTC
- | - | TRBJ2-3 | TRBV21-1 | CASSNQVPDTQYF | TGTGCCAGCAGCAACCAGGTCCCAGATACGCAGTATTTT